This T cell receptor (beta chain) was captured in a study of T cells after yellow fever vaccination. Regarding the study as a whole: A minor fraction of clonotypes spanned both CD4 and CD8 compartments. The study found a weaker secondary response that peaked faster, day 5 versus 15. FACS-sorted repertoires could harbor abundant contaminating bulk-population clonotypes.

The length of the CDR3 is 15 residues. Per germline, CDR1 SGHKS and CDR2 YYEKEE (reference sequence). V was trimmed by 0 bases and J by 7 bases, leaving 14 bases between them. TCRdb re-derived calls from the 5' RACE reads in MiXCR, one entry per CDR3 protein. This table holds 35,000 to 55,000 distinct CDR3 sequences, more than 6% found once. Sequencing used PBMCs, either bulk or a sorted T-cell subset (CD4+, CD8+, memory, or dextramer-sorted; not recorded which), obtained 45 days after the yellow fever booster vaccination. This clonotype was obtained from a man younger than 40 who received the YFV17D yellow fever vaccine. The V and J genes are TRBV5-5 and TRBJ1-5; perhaps TRBD1 as D (6 bases). The CDR3, as DNA: TGTGCCAGCAGCTTGGGGGTGGGGGCCGAACAGCCCCAGCATTTT. Amino acids: CASSLGVGAEQPQHF.